Listed below are T cell receptor beta chains from one sample, sequenced in a study of T-cell memory formation after mild COVID-19. TCRdb re-called the 5' RACE reads with MiXCR, one entry per CDR3 protein. The sample comprises 350,000 to 450,000 distinct CDR3 sequences, 25% to 30% of which are singletons, and approximately 13% rests with the top ten. The sequenced material came from PBMCs or a T cell subset sorted from them (not recorded which). These receptor sequences come from an adult woman who had mild COVID-19 (a few samples of this study predate the infection). Cell type and time point are not known. Each CDR3 is given with its conserved first and last residue. A D gene is named only where the DNA matches it firmly. Size is stated for part of the rows, as once, few or many counts, or as a class when the clone is expanded.

d_call | j_call | v_call | clone_size | cdr3_aa | cdr3_nt
- | TRBJ2-3 | TRBV11-2 | - | CASSQQGRDTQYF | TGTGCCAGCAGCCAACAAGGAAGGGATACGCAGTATTTT
- | TRBJ1-1 | TRBV12-3/TRBV12-4 | few | CASSRKIRGTEAFF | TGTGCCAGCAGTCGAAAGATCAGGGGTACTGAAGCTTTCTTT
TRBD2 | TRBJ2-3 | TRBV5-1 | - | CASRGTSGTDTQYF | TGCGCCAGCAGGGGGACTAGCGGGACAGATACGCAGTATTTT
- | TRBJ2-3 | TRBV4-3 | - | CASSQDSGTDTQYF | TGCGCCAGCAGCCAAGACAGCGGCACAGATACGCAGTATTTT
TRBD2 | TRBJ2-7 | TRBV25-1 | - | CASSVGSGGPYEQYF | TGTGCCAGCAGTGTGGGTAGCGGGGGGCCATACGAGCAGTACTTC
- | TRBJ1-4 | TRBV5-1 | - | CASSPGDGNEKLFF | TGCGCCAGCAGCCCGGGGGACGGTAATGAAAAACTGTTTTTT
TRBD1 | TRBJ2-3 | TRBV29-1 | few | CSALGQQGARTDTQYF | TGCAGCGCCCTGGGCCAACAGGGGGCTAGGACAGATACGCAGTATTTT
- | TRBJ1-2 | TRBV5-1 | few | CASSRGENYGYTF | TGCGCCAGCAGCAGGGGGGAGAACTATGGCTACACCTTC
- | TRBJ1-5 | TRBV7-3 | many | CASSESDGCNQPQHF | TGTGCCAGCAGCGAATCCGACGGTTGCAATCAGCCCCAGCATTTT
- | TRBJ2-7 | TRBV10-3 | few | CAISAPDTGSREQYF | TGTGCCATCAGTGCCCCCGATACAGGGTCTCGAGAGCAGTACTTC
TRBD1 | TRBJ1-1 | TRBV11-3 | - | CASSPMTGGVTEAFF | TGTGCCAGCAGCCCGATGACAGGGGGCGTAACTGAAGCTTTCTTT
- | TRBJ2-7 | TRBV12-3/TRBV12-4 | few | CASSFYSPYEQYF | TGTGCCAGCAGTTTTTACAGTCCCTACGAGCAGTACTTC
- | TRBJ2-7 | TRBV5-1 | few | CASSSLTGGPYEQYF | TGCGCCAGCAGCTCCCTTACCGGGGGCCCCTACGAGCAGTACTTC
- | TRBJ1-3 | TRBV14 | - | CASSQNSISGNTIYF | TGTGCCAGCAGCCAAAATAGCATCTCTGGAAACACCATATATTTT
- | TRBJ2-2 | TRBV7-3 | few | CASSPGMIAGELFF | TGTGCCAGCAGCCCAGGAATGATCGCCGGGGAGCTGTTTTTT
TRBD1 | TRBJ1-3 | TRBV5-1 | - | CASSPTGNSGNTIYF | TGCGCCAGCAGCCCGACAGGGAACTCCGGAAACACCATATATTTT
- | TRBJ1-4 | TRBV29-1 | - | CSVERAGQTNEKLFF | TGCAGCGTTGAAAGGGCAGGGCAAACTAATGAAAAACTGTTTTTT
- | TRBJ2-7 | TRBV5-1 | - | CASIYGDRDNYEQYF | TGCGCCAGCATCTATGGGGACCGAGACAACTACGAGCAGTACTTC
TRBD1 | TRBJ1-2 | TRBV6-5 | few | CASSYSDRVGYGYTF | TGTGCCAGCAGTTACTCAGACAGGGTTGGATATGGCTACACCTTC
- | TRBJ2-3 | TRBV4-3 | - | CASSQDPVQDTQYF | TGCGCCAGCAGCCAAGATCCTGTTCAAGATACGCAGTATTTT
- | TRBJ1-1 | TRBV20-1 | few | CSGRQPNTEAFF | TGCAGTGGAAGACAGCCGAACACTGAAGCTTTCTTT
TRBD1 | TRBJ2-3 | TRBV7-8 | few | CASSFSFLGQDYTDTQYF | TGTGCCAGCAGCTTCTCATTTCTGGGACAGGACTACACAGATACGCAGTATTTT
- | TRBJ2-2 | TRBV12-3/TRBV12-4 | - | CASSPHPGTGELFF | TGTGCCAGCAGTCCTCACCCCGGCACCGGGGAGCTGTTTTTT
- | TRBJ1-1 | TRBV5-1 | few | CASSLDWRTEAFF | TGCGCCAGCAGCTTGGATTGGAGGACTGAAGCTTTCTTT
- | TRBJ2-1 | TRBV20-1 | - | CSARAPGGARGEQFF | TGCAGTGCTAGAGCCCCTGGGGGAGCGCGGGGTGAGCAGTTCTTC
- | TRBJ1-2 | TRBV5-1 | - | CASSLGNEGYTF | TGCGCCAGCAGCTTGGGTAATGAAGGCTACACCTTC
- | TRBJ2-7 | TRBV5-1 | few | CASSQDNYEQYF | TGCGCCAGCAGCCAAGACAACTACGAGCAGTACTTC
- | TRBJ2-2 | TRBV6-2/TRBV6-3 | few | CASSLLAGGQTRAGELFF | TGTGCCAGCAGCCTATTAGCAGGGGGTCAGACTAGAGCTGGGGAGCTGTTTTTT